This TCR beta chain emerged from a study of beta chain features in type 1 diabetes. Post-sort purity exceeded 98% for all sorted populations. The study reverse transcribed the entire isolated RNA, so it sequenced expressed TCRB transcripts. Measured with immunoSEQ multiplex PCR; TCRdb has only the in-frame clones, and not every one. The table shows about 150,000 clones, with around 10% occurring only once. Sequenced input: central memory CD4+ T cells from blood. The TCR originated in a man in his late teens or twenties in good health.

DNA of the CDR3: TGTGCCAGCAGCGTACAGATGAACACTGAAGCTTTCTTT. This gives the protein CASSVQMNTEAFF. The chain links TRBV7-9 to TRBJ1-1, with unresolved D. The CDR3 runs to 13 residues. Germline V lookup: CDR1 SEHNR, CDR2 FQNEAQ (reference sequence). Trimming shortened V by 5 bases and J by 0 bases, and 7 bases separated the two germline ends. Together with reference TRBV7-9 and TRBJ1-1, the CDR3 gives the full variable domain: DTGVSQNPRHKITKRGQNVTFRCDPISEHNRLYWYRQTLGQGPEFLTYFQNEAQLEKSRLLSDRFSAERPKGSFSTLEIQRTEQGDSAMYLCASSVQMNTEAFFGQGTRLTVV.